The clone carrying this T cell receptor (beta chain) has a count of ten or more. Its matching antigen is unknown. Noted time point: persistent/refractory GD, antithyroid drugs over 5 years with positive TRAb. The TCR library was made from RNA that had been extracted from PBMCs in TRIzol. The data stem from a study of regulatory T cells in long-lasting Graves disease. Findings of the study overall: Sample size, which was small, may have reduced accuracy. Compared with new cases, persistent Graves' patients showed reduced TCR diversity.

For TCR beta, libraries came from iRepertoire HTBI primers and Arm-PCR of CDR3 regions. TCRdb itself ran the multiplex PCR reads through MiXCR, one entry per CDR3 protein. The sample lists 700,000 or so distinct CDR3 sequences; about 30% were seen once. The source material was peripheral blood mononuclear cells (PBMCs), sampled when the disease was refractory, from a patient treated with antithyroid drugs. The sequence was collected from a female donor with Graves disease.

Here the CDR3 DNA reads TGTGCCAGCAGTTTATTAGTCGGACAGCTGTATAGCAATCAGCCCCAGCATTTT. It codes for CASSLLVGQLYSNQPQHF. V usage is TRBV28 and J usage is TRBJ1-5, with a weak D call TRBD1 (6 bases). The CDR3 has 18 amino acids. Trimming took off 1 base at V and 0 bases at J, with 16 bases between the two ends. Germline V gene data show CDR1 as MDHEN and CDR2 as SYDVKM.